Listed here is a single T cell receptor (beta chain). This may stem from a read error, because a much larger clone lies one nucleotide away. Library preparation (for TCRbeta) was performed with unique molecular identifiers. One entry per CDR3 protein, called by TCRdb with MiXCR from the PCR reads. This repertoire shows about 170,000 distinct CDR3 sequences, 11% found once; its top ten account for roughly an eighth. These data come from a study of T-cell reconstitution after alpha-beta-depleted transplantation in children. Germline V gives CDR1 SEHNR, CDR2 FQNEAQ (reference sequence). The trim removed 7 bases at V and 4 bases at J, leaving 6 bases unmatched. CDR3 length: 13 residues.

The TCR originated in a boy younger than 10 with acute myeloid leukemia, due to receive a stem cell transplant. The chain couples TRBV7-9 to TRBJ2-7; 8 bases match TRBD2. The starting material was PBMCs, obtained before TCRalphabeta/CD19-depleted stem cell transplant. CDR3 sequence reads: CASTSGSIYEQYF. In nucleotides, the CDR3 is TGTGCCAGCACCAGCGGGAGTATTTACGAGCAGTACTTC.